A single sample is the source of the 26 T cell receptor beta chains below, sequenced in a study of T-cell reconstitution after alpha-beta-depleted transplantation in children. Preparation of the TCRbeta library was carried out with unique molecular identifiers. MiXCR was run by TCRdb on the PCR reads, yielding one entry per CDR3 protein. This table has roughly 500,000 distinct CDR3 sequences, approximately 32% appearing once. The specimen was PBMCs from the stem cell graft donor, collected from the stem cell graft. The source of these receptors is a human donor who donated a stem cell graft to a child with aplastic anemia.

The rearrangement joins TRBV7-2 to TRBJ2-7; D may be TRBD2 (7 bases). Germline V lookup: CDR1 SGHTA, CDR2 FQGNSA. The germline V and J ends were trimmed by 4 bases and 2 bases, with 18 bases remaining between them. The CDR3 extends over 16 amino acids. Here the CDR3 reads CASSSRGGGTAYEQYF. The CDR3 DNA reads TGTGCCAGCAGCTCGAGGGGGGGTGGAACGGCCTACGAGCAGTACTTC.

This clonotype was detected a few times. This rearrangement joins TRBV5-6 to TRBJ1-2, with D uncertain. Germline V gene data show CDR1 as SGHDT and CDR2 as YYEEEE. The CDR3 sequence is 14 residues long. Trimming cost V 0 bases and J 3 bases, with 9 bases left between them. The CDR3 spells CASSLAGSHYGYTF. The CDR3 coding sequence is TGTGCCAGCAGCTTGGCGGGCAGTCACTATGGCTACACCTTC.

The chain links TRBV3-1 to TRBJ2-5; TRBD2 agrees at 8 bases. This CDR3 is 15 amino acids long. Germline V gene data show CDR1 as LGHDT and CDR2 as YNNKEL (reference sequence). With 4 bases clipped from V and 4 bases from J, the junction kept 8 bases outside the gene matches. CDR3 coding DNA: TGTGCCAGCAGCCGCAGCGGGAGTGGTAGAGAGACCCAGTACTTC. This sequence encodes CASSRSGSGRETQYF.

The V call is TRBV28, the J call TRBJ2-2; 7 bases align to TRBD1. V dropped 7 bases and J dropped 10; count of bases not matched to a gene: 18. This CDR3 comprises 16 residues. Germline V gives CDR1 MDHEN, CDR2 SYDVKM. CDR3 protein: CASTSTLGDSGEELFF. CDR3 bases: TGTGCCAGCACTTCGACCCTGGGGGACAGTGGGGAGGAGCTGTTTTTT.

The rearrangement links TRBV20-1 to TRBJ2-4; 7 nucleotides align to TRBD1. CDR1 and CDR2 (germline): DFQATT, SNEGSKA (reference sequence). Germline trimming cut 5 bases from V and 2 bases from J; bases unmatched to any gene: 12. This CDR3 is built from 16 residues. The DNA for the CDR3 is TGCAGTGCTCCAACCCGGACAGGTTCGACCAAAAACATTCAGTACTTC. Translating it yields CSAPTRTGSTKNIQYF.

The chain couples TRBV15 to TRBJ1-2; possibly TRBD1 for D (6 bases). The length of the CDR3 is 13 residues. V lost 1 base to trimming and J lost 6 bases, with 9 bases between them. The V gene's germline CDR1 is LNHNV and CDR2 YYDKDF (reference sequence). CDR3 nucleotides: TGTGCCACCAGCAGAGTTAACAGGGATGGCTACACCTTC. This gives the protein CATSRVNRDGYTF.

The chain carries TRBV11-2 and TRBJ2-5; TRBD2 might be the D (6 bases). Trimming stripped 3 bases from V and 5 bases from J, with 16 bases between. This CDR3 is 15 amino acids long. The germline CDR1 and CDR2 sequences are SGHAT and FQNNGV. CDR3: CASSFDRLVLETQYF. The CDR3 coding sequence is TGTGCCAGCAGCTTCGACCGACTAGTTCTCGAGACCCAGTACTTC.

V is TRBV20-1 and J is TRBJ1-2; 7 bases are a match to TRBD1. The CDR3 consists of 14 residues. Germline CDR1 DFQATT, CDR2 SNEGSKA (reference sequence). After removal of 0 bases from V and 4 bases from J, the junction contained 5 bases not matched to a gene. CDR3 amino acids: CSARDPRGFYGYTF. CDR3 nucleotides: TGCAGTGCTAGAGATCCCAGGGGGTTCTATGGCTACACCTTC.

The V gene is TRBV20-1, the J gene TRBJ2-7; D ambiguous. The germline gives CDR1 DFQATT, CDR2 SNEGSKA (reference sequence). V was clipped by 0 bases and J by 0 bases, with 6 bases between them. The CDR3 consists of 13 residues. The CDR3 protein is CSARERSSYEQYV. As DNA, the CDR3 is TGCAGTGCTAGAGAGCGGAGCTCCTACGAGCAGTACGTC.

The V call is TRBV9, the J call TRBJ1-1, with D tentatively TRBD1 (6 bases). CDR1 and CDR2 (germline): SGDLS, YYNGEE. The CDR3 covers 15 residues. Trimming stripped 1 base from V and 1 base from J, with 11 bases between. The CDR3 sequence is CASSVHEGENTEAFF. In DNA form, the CDR3 reads TGTGCCAGCAGCGTACACGAGGGGGAGAACACTGAAGCTTTCTTT.

This chain links TRBV5-6 with TRBJ1-6, with a weak D call TRBD1 (5 bases). This CDR3 comprises 13 residues. Trimming cost V 1 base and J 8 bases, with 7 bases left between them. Germline CDR1 reads SGHDT; CDR2 reads YYEEEE. In DNA, the CDR3 is TGTGCCAGCAGCTTGCAGGGCTATTCACCCCTCCACTTT. It encodes CASSLQGYSPLHF.

V and J are TRBV5-6 and TRBJ1-3, with D uncertain. V was cut by 1 base and J by 0 bases, with 5 bases left in between. In germline, CDR1 is SGHDT, CDR2 YYEEEE. This CDR3 has 14 residues. CDR3 nucleotides: TGTGCCAGCAGCTTGATAAGCTCTGGAAACACCATATATTTT. This codes for CASSLISSGNTIYF.

In this sample, this clonotype turned up a few times. The chain recombines TRBV9 with TRBJ2-4, with D unclear. Germline V gives CDR1 SGDLS, CDR2 YYNGEE. V was cut by 4 bases and J by 7 bases, with 6 bases left in between. The CDR3 totals 11 residues. CDR3 loop: CASSPGNIQYF. CDR3 nucleotide sequence: TGTGCCAGCAGCCCCGGTAACATTCAGTACTTC. The full variable domain, its missing parts supplied by reference TRBV9 and TRBJ2-4, is DSGVTQTPKHLITATGQRVTLRCSPRSGDLSVYWYQQSLDQGLQFLIQYYNGEERAKGNILERFSAQQFPDLHSELNLSSLELGDSALYFCASSPGNIQYFGAGTRLSVL.

This clonotype occurred a few times. The CDR3 reads CSASGGFSSYEQYF. CDR3 in DNA: TGCAGTGCCTCAGGGGGCTTCAGCTCCTACGAGCAGTACTTC. The V gene is TRBV20-1, the J gene TRBJ2-7; 8 positions agree with TRBD1. Trimming took 6 bases from V and 0 from J; bases not matched to a gene: 7. From germline, CDR1 is DFQATT and CDR2 SNEGSKA (reference sequence). The CDR3 extends over 14 amino acids.

This clonotype was counted between two and nine times. J is TRBJ2-3 and V is TRBV27, with 7 positions matching TRBD1. Germline V CDR1 and CDR2: MNHEY, SMNVEV (reference sequence). The CDR3 runs to 15 residues. With V trimmed by 7 bases and J by 2 bases, 9 bases remained unmatched. CDR3 region: CASTPDRTTTDTQYF. The CDR3 DNA is TGTGCCAGCACCCCGGACAGGACAACCACAGATACGCAGTATTTT.

The V and J genes are TRBV6-5 and TRBJ2-7; TRBD2 might be the D (6 bases). Trimming took off 4 bases at V and 0 bases at J, with 16 bases between the two ends. There are 16 residues in the CDR3. In germline, CDR1 is MNHEY, CDR2 SVGAGI. The CDR3 region has the DNA TGTGCCAGCAGTTCCCCGGTGGGGGGTAGCTCCTACGAGCAGTACTTC. Its translation: CASSSPVGGSSYEQYF.

There are a few counts of this clonotype. The chain carries TRBV12-3 or TRBV12-4 and TRBJ1-2; 11 nucleotides match TRBD1. CDR3 length: 17 amino acids. With V trimmed by 4 bases and J by 1 base, 8 bases remained unmatched. CDR3: CASSSGQGARLNYGYTF. In DNA, the CDR3 is TGTGCCAGCAGTTCAGGACAGGGGGCCCGACTTAACTATGGCTACACCTTC.

V is TRBV29-1 and J is TRBJ2-3; maybe TRBD2 (5 bases). CDR3 size: 15 residues. Trimming cost V 7 bases and J 2 bases, with 19 bases left between them. Germline CDR1 and CDR2: SQVTM and ANQGSEA. The CDR3 bases are TGCAGCGCCATAAGACTATCCAAGTCCACAGATACGCAGTATTTT. This encodes CSAIRLSKSTDTQYF.

This clonotype came up a few times. The chain recombines TRBV10-3 with TRBJ1-1; D is unclear. V shed 4 bases and J shed 1 base, with 7 bases lying between them. The germline V gene has CDR1 ENHRY and CDR2 SYGVKD. CDR3 length: 13 amino acids. CDR3 loop: CAISGTTNTEAFF. The CDR3 DNA is TGTGCCATCAGTGGGACCACGAACACTGAAGCTTTCTTT.

V and J are TRBV6-1 and TRBJ1-1, with a tentative D call TRBD1 (6 bases). The V gene lost 6 bases and the J gene lost 1 base, with 15 bases spanning the gap. The CDR3 runs 15 residues. Germline V lookup: CDR1 MNHNS, CDR2 SASEGT. The CDR3 DNA sequence: TGTGCCAGCAGGGCCTGGACAGATAAGAACACTGAAGCTTTCTTT. Amino acids: CASRAWTDKNTEAFF.

This sequence joins TRBV11-3 and TRBJ2-2; possibly TRBD2 for D (6 bases). Between the trimmed V and J ends, which lost 5 bases and 3 bases, there was a span of 13 bases. The CDR3 is 15 amino acids. CDR1 and CDR2 from the germline V gene are SGHNT and YENEEA. The DNA of the CDR3 is TGTGCCAGCAGCCTCTATTCGGGGGACACCGGGGAGCTGTTTTTT. Protein sequence: CASSLYSGDTGELFF.

The chain recombines TRBV20-1 with TRBJ1-2; 9 positions match TRBD1. In germline, CDR1 is DFQATT, CDR2 SNEGSKA (reference sequence). V shed 0 bases, J shed 7 bases, and the junction held 9 bases outside the gene matches. The CDR3 has 15 residues. The CDR3 nucleotides read TGCAGTGCTAGAGACGGGGGACAGGGACTAGGTGGCTACACCTTC. This codes for CSARDGGQGLGGYTF.

The genes are TRBV29-1 and TRBJ2-2, with D possibly called TRBD1 or TRBD2 (5 bases each). CDR3 length: 13 amino acids. V dropped 8 bases and J dropped 3 bases, with 13 bases sitting between them. Germline lookup yields CDR1 SQVTM and CDR2 ANQGSEA. The CDR3 DNA is TGCAGCACACTGGGGGATGACACCGGGGAGCTGTTTTTT. This codes for CSTLGDDTGELFF.

This clonotype was found a few times. The J gene is TRBJ2-5, the V gene TRBV11-2, with 7 bases aligning to TRBD1. The J segment lost 1 base and the V segment lost 8 bases, leaving 1 base of the junction unmatched. Germline V gene data show CDR1 as SGHAT and CDR2 as FQNNGV. The CDR3 spans 12 residues. The DNA of the CDR3 is TGTGCCAGCCGGGACAGCCAAGAGACCCAGTACTTC. This codes for CASRDSQETQYF.

The chain is built from TRBV7-2 and TRBJ2-4, with 8 bases aligning to TRBD2. The CDR3 length is 16 residues. Trimming removed 2 bases from V and 8 bases from J; junction bases left unmatched: 11. Germline CDR1 reads SGHTA; CDR2 reads FQGNSA. The CDR3 protein is CASSLRGGGAGDIQYF. DNA of the CDR3: TGTGCCAGCAGCTTAAGGGGGGGGGGAGCGGGAGACATTCAGTACTTC.

The J gene is TRBJ2-4, the V gene TRBV7-8; maybe TRBD1 (6 bases). Trimming left V 2 bases short and J 2 bases short, with 10 bases between. This CDR3 is 15 amino acids long. Germline assignment: CDR1 SGHVS and CDR2 FQNEAQ. Here the CDR3 DNA reads TGTGCCAGCAGCTTAACCAGGGGTACCAAAAACATTCAGTACTTC. Translating gives CASSLTRGTKNIQYF.